This T cell receptor beta chain was identified in a study of blood T cell repertoires in COVID-19. This clone was detected only once. With V trimmed by 5 bases and J by 3 bases, 8 bases remained unmatched. Germline CDR1 is KGHDR and CDR2 is SFDVKD. The CDR3 totals 16 residues. The data were produced by immunoSEQ multiplex PCR, yet TCRdb's version contains in-frame clones alone and is incomplete. Of roughly 190,000 clones in the sample, approximately 87% were seen once. The sequencing input was peripheral blood. The clonotype originates from a man between 18 and 29 years old with active or convalescent COVID-19. The rearrangement links TRBV24-1 to TRBJ1-2; 10 bases map to TRBD1. The CDR3 DNA reads as TGTGCCACCAGTGCCTCAGGGGACAGGGGTGACTATGGCTACACCTTC. It yields the protein CATSASGDRGDYGYTF.